These T cell receptor beta chains were read from a single sample in a study of shared clonotypes between healthy human individuals. Libraries were prepared by immunoSEQ multiplex PCR; TCRdb keeps only in-frame clonotypes and omits some of them. The sample contains over a million clones, 75% to 85% of which appear only once. Sequenced input: memory CD4+ T cells from PBMCs. These receptors all come from a man aged 18 to 29 in good health. Some clones in this sample may be carry-over from other donors' samples. Each CDR3 is given with its conserved first and last residue. D genes are given only for firm matches. Some rows mark clone size as missing; the rest say once, few, many or name a class of expanded clone.

V: TRBV7-9; J: TRBJ2-3; size: NA; D: NA; DNA: TGTGCCAGCAGACCGAGCACAGATACGCAGTATTTT; CDR3: CASRPSTDTQYF
V: TRBV30; J: TRBJ2-3; size: NA; D: TRBD1; DNA: TGTGCCTGGAGGGGCCCGGGACAGGGCACAGATACGCAGTATTTT; CDR3: CAWRGPGQGTDTQYF
V: TRBV5-1; J: TRBJ2-5; size: NA; D: NA; DNA: TGCGCCAGCAGCCGTATGACCCCACAAGAGACCCAGTACTTC; CDR3: CASSRMTPQETQYF
V: TRBV27; J: TRBJ1-5; size: NA; D: NA; DNA: TGTGCCAGCAGTTTAAAGGGGGACAATCAGCCCCAGCATTTT; CDR3: CASSLKGDNQPQHF
V: TRBV6-1; J: TRBJ2-7; size: few; D: NA; DNA: TGTGCCAGCAGTGAACTCTTCTCCTACGAGCAGTACTTC; CDR3: CASSELFSYEQYF
V: TRBV2; J: TRBJ1-1; size: NA; D: NA; DNA: TGTGCCAGCAGTGACGACAGCCGAGACACTGAAGCTTTCTTT; CDR3: CASSDDSRDTEAFF
V: TRBV28; J: TRBJ2-6; size: NA; D: NA; DNA: TGTGCCAGCAGTTTCAGCGGAGAGATCTCTGGGGCCAACGTCCTGACTTTC; CDR3: CASSFSGEISGANVLTF
V: TRBV11-2; J: TRBJ2-7; size: NA; D: TRBD1; DNA: TGTGCCAGCAGCTTAGCACCCCAGGGGGTGTACGAGCAGTACTTC; CDR3: CASSLAPQGVYEQYF
V: TRBV30; J: TRBJ1-1; size: few; D: NA; DNA: TGTGCCTGGAGTAGGGAGACTGAAGCTTTCTTT; CDR3: CAWSRETEAFF
V: TRBV2; J: TRBJ2-5; size: NA; D: NA; DNA: TGTGCCAGCAAAGGAGAGGGAGAGACCCAGTACTTC; CDR3: CASKGEGETQYF
V: TRBV19; J: TRBJ2-5; size: once; D: NA; DNA: TGTGCCAGTAGCAGGAGGACTACAGGGAGGGAAGAGACCCAGTACTTC; CDR3: CASSRRTTGREETQYF
V: TRBV29-1; J: TRBJ2-5; size: NA; D: TRBD1; DNA: TGCAGCGCGCTCCGGGACAGCCAAGAGACCCAGTACTTC; CDR3: CSALRDSQETQYF
V: TRBV6-6; J: TRBJ1-4; size: NA; D: NA; DNA: TGTGCCAGCGGTCCCCAGCTGGGGTTAGAAAAACTGTTTTTT; CDR3: CASGPQLGLEKLFF
V: TRBV30; J: TRBJ1-1; size: NA; D: NA; DNA: TGTGCCTGGGACCGTAATGAGAACACTGAAGCTTTCTTT; CDR3: CAWDRNENTEAFF
V: TRBV9; J: TRBJ1-1; size: NA; D: NA; DNA: TGTGCCAGCAGGGGGGACTCGAGCACTGAAGCTTTCTTT; CDR3: CASRGDSSTEAFF
V: TRBV7-6; J: TRBJ1-5; size: few; D: NA; DNA: TGTGCCAGCAGCTCGAATCCCGGGATAAGTTGGCCCCAGCATTTT; CDR3: CASSSNPGISWPQHF